This T cell receptor (beta chain) derives from a study of cytomegalovirus exposure and HLA in healthy donors. Study-wide results and caveats: In the roughly 110 validation repertoires, approximately 93% of cluster scores exceeded 0, per a later analysis.

Using immunoSEQ multiplex PCR, the repertoire was profiled, and TCRdb retains in-frame clones only, with some absent. The sample has some 120,000 clones, roughly 90% seen once. V was pared by 6 bases and J by 3 bases, with 3 bases of the junction left unmatched. Germline V gives CDR1 SQVTM, CDR2 ANQGSEA. The CDR3 has 13 residues. Details on this clone: As yet, its antigen is unknown.

The rearrangement joins TRBV29-1 to TRBJ2-7; TRBD2 aligns across 12 bases. Sequenced material: PBMCs. The TCR was taken from a man aged 25 to 40 in good health and CMV-seronegative. The CDR3 region is CSVLLAGGYEQYF. The CDR3 DNA sequence: TGCAGCGTCCTACTAGCGGGAGGCTACGAGCAGTACTTC.